The text below deals with one TCR beta chain. In the authors' workflow: Nucleated cell number was recorded as an estimate derived from reference gene primer amplification. Generated by immunoSEQ multiplex PCR, the TCRdb table keeps only in-frame clones and is missing some. V and J calls and clone size are those listed in that table; D and trimming were worked out from the DNA. The repertoire holds 65,000 to 85,000 clones, with roughly 80% as singletons. This entry is derived from a study of blood T cell repertoires in COVID-19. Whole-study context: Collection of acute and convalescent COVID-19 samples took place in the United States, Italy and Spain. Nucleic acid was either cDNA or gDNA, and it came from T cells, B-cell-depleted T cells, or PBMCs.

This sequence originates from a woman in her fifties or sixties with acute or convalescent COVID-19. The sample consisted of peripheral blood.

The CDR3 coding sequence is TGTGCCTGGAGGTTACAGGGGCCTGGCTACACCTTC. It codes for CAWRLQGPGYTF. The chain joins TRBV30 to TRBJ1-2, with 7 bases aligning to TRBD1. This CDR3 contains 12 residues. With 3 bases clipped from V and 7 bases from J, the junction kept 5 bases outside the gene matches. Germline-derived CDR1 and CDR2 are GTSNPN and SVGIG (reference sequence). Complete variable domain (other parts from reference TRBV30 and TRBJ1-2): SQTIHQWPATLVQPVGSPLSLECTVEGTSNPNLYWYRQAAGRGLQLLFYSVGIGQISSEVPQNLSASRPQDRQFILSSKKLLLSDSGFYLCAWRLQGPGYTFGSGTRLTVV.